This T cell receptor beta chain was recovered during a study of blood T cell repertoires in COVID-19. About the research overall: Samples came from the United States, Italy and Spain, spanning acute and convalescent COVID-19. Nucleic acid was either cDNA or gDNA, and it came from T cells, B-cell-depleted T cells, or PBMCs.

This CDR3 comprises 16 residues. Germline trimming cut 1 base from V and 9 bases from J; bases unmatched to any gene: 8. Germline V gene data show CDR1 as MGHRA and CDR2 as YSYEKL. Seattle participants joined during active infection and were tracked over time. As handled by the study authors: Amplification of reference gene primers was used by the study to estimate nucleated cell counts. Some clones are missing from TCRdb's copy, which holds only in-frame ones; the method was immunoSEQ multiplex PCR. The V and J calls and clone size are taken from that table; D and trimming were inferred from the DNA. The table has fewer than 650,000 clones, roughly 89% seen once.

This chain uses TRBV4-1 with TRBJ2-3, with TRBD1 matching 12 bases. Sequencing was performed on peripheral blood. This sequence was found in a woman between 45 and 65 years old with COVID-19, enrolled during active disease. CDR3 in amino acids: CASSQVTGQGASTQYF. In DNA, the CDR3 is TGCGCCAGCAGCCAAGTTACGGGACAGGGGGCATCAACGCAGTATTTT.